These 2 T cell receptor beta chains share one sample of origin, sequenced in a study of blood T cell repertoires in COVID-19. Measured with immunoSEQ multiplex PCR; TCRdb has only the in-frame clones, and not every one. The sample lists 70,000 to 85,000 clones; approximately 86% were seen once. Sequenced material: peripheral blood. All receptors derive from a woman aged 55-75 years with acute or convalescent COVID-19.

The DNA of the CDR3 is TGTGCCAGTAATCTAAACCCAAACACTGAAGCTTTCTTT. This encodes CASNLNPNTEAFF. The rearrangement joins TRBV9 to TRBJ1-1, with no clear D. The CDR3 runs to 13 residues. Germline CDR1 reads SGDLS; CDR2 reads YYNGEE. V dropped 8 bases and J dropped 2 bases, with 13 bases sitting between them.

A few counts support this clone. The rearrangement links TRBV6-2 or TRBV6-3 to TRBJ2-6; 10 positions agree with TRBD1. The V gene end was trimmed by 2 bases and the J gene end by 2 bases; junction bases not matched to a gene: 0. The CDR3 is 16 amino acids. Germline loops: CDR1 MNHEY, CDR2 SVGEGT. CDR3 amino acids: CASSYDRGPGANVLTF. DNA for the CDR3: TGTGCCAGCAGTTACGACAGGGGGCCTGGGGCCAACGTCCTGACTTTC.